The source of this T cell receptor (beta chain) is a study of cytomegalovirus exposure and HLA in healthy donors. Study observations and caveats: Reports credit the classifier with highly specific, highly sensitive diagnosis of cytomegalovirus status.

V was cut by 4 bases and J by 2 bases, with 20 bases left in between. This CDR3 comprises 17 residues. The germline CDR1 and CDR2 sequences are MNHNS and SASEGT. Amplification used 60 Vbeta primers and 13 Jbeta primers. Using immunoSEQ multiplex PCR, the repertoire was profiled, and TCRdb retains in-frame clones only, with some absent. The table has some 190,000 clones, over 80% seen once. A note on this clone: Antigen specificity is unknown.

The chain joins TRBV6-1 to TRBJ2-5; a weak D match, TRBD2 (5 bases). This receptor was obtained from a man aged 25-40 years in good health and CMV-seronegative. Sequenced sample: PBMCs. CDR3 sequence: CASSGVTSGWEQETQYF. The CDR3 region has the DNA TGTGCCAGCAGTGGGGTAACTTCGGGGTGGGAGCAAGAGACCCAGTACTTC.